The T cell receptor beta chain under discussion was sequenced for a study of blood T cells in healthy people across ages. Study results and caveats: Diversity estimates drawn from one million T cells were deemed underestimates. Unsorted PBMCs blocked a conclusive comparison of naive and antigen-experienced cells.

Donor samples were obtained from healthy Caucasian individuals from Russia, aged roughly 6 to 90. The CDR3 is 16 residues long. The V gene's germline CDR1 is SGDLS and CDR2 YYNGEE. V dropped 0 bases and J dropped 5 bases, with 14 bases sitting between them. Primers used in a second PCR of about 7 to 12 cycles were a sample-barcoded 5' primer and a J-beta primer mix. TCRdb ran MiXCR on the 5' RACE reads and lists one entry per CDR3 protein. This sample has around 870,000 distinct CDR3 sequences, with more than 25% found just once. Turning to this clonotype: Its specificity is not known.

The gene calls are TRBV9 and TRBJ2-2; maybe TRBD1 (5 bases). The specimen was blood. The receptor was derived from a woman at least 80 years old in good health. The CDR3 nucleotides read TGTGCCAGCAGCGTAGAAACGTGGGCAGGGACCGGGGAGCTGTTTTTT. It translates to CASSVETWAGTGELFF.